The clone carrying this T cell receptor beta chain was recorded once. Its target is unknown. The table came from immunoSEQ multiplex PCR; TCRdb's copy has only in-frame clones and leaves some out. This table has over 5,500 clones, roughly 87% appearing once. The sample originates from a study of T cell repertoires in ileal Crohn's disease. Study-level results: Mucosal expansions were suggested to be mainly CD8 T cells.

There are 15 residues in the CDR3. The ends lost 2 bases at V and 8 bases at J; junction bases unmatched: 9. The germline V gene encodes CDR1 SGHNT and CDR2 YYREEE (reference sequence). This receptor was identified in an adult with Crohn's disease. V and J are TRBV5-4 and TRBJ2-1; 8 bases match TRBD2. Source material: ileal tissue. The CDR3 spells CASSFNGRARDEQFF. The CDR3 bases are TGTGCCAGCAGCTTCAACGGGAGGGCCCGAGATGAGCAGTTCTTC. Full variable domain (rest looked up from reference TRBV5-4 and TRBJ2-1): ETGVTQSPTHLIKTRGQQVTLRCSSQSGHNTVSWYQQALGQGPQFIFQYYREEENGRGNFPPRFSGLQFPNYSSELNVNALELDDSALYLCASSFNGRARDEQFFGPGTRLTVL.